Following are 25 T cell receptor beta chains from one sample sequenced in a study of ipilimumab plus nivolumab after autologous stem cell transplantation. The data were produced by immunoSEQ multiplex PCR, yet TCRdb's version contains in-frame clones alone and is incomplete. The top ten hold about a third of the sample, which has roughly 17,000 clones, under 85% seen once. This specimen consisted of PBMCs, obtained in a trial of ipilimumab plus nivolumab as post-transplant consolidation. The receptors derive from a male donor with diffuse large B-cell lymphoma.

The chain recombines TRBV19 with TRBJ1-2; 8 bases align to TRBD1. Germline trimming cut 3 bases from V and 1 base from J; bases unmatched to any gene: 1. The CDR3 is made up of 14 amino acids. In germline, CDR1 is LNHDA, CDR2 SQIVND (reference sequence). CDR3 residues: CASSMTGVNYGYTF. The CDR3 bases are TGTGCCAGTAGTATGACAGGGGTTAACTATGGCTACACCTTC.

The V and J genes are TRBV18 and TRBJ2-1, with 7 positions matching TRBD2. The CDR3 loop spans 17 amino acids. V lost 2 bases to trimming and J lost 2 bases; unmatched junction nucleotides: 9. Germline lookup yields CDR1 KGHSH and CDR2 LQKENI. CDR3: CASSPEVRESAYNEQFF. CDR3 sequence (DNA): TGTGCCAGCTCACCAGAGGTGCGGGAGAGCGCCTACAATGAGCAGTTCTTC.

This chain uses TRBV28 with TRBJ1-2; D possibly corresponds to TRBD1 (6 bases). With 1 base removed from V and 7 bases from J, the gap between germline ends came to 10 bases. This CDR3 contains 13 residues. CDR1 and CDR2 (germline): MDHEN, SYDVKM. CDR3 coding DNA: TGTGCCAGCAGTTTATACAGGGCGTCTGGCTACACCTTC. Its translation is CASSLYRASGYTF.

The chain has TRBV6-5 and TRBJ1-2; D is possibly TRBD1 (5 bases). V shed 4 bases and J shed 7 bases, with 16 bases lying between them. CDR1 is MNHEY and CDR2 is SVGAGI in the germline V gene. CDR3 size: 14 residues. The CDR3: CASSSSSVRAGYTF. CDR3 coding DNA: TGTGCCAGCAGTTCGTCCTCCGTCAGGGCTGGCTACACCTTC.

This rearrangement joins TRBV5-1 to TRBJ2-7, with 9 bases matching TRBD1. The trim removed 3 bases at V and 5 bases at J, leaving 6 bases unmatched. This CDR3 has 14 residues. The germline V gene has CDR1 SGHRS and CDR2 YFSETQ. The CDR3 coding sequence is TGCGCCAGCAGCTCGGGACAGGGCGTGGACGAGCAGTACTTC. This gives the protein CASSSGQGVDEQYF.

DNA for the CDR3: TGTGCCAGCAGTTGGGGAGAGGGTACTGAAGCTTTCTTT. Residues: CASSWGEGTEAFF. V usage is TRBV6-6 and J usage is TRBJ1-1; D is undetermined. Germline V gives CDR1 MNHNY, CDR2 SVGAGI (reference sequence). Trimming removed 4 bases at V and 5 bases at J, with 11 bases between. This CDR3 is 13 amino acids long.

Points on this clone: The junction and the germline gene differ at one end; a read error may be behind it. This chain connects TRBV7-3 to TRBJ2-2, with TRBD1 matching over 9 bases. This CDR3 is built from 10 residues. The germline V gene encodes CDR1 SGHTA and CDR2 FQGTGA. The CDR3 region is CASSSRDRVF. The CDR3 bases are TGTGCCAGCAGCAGCCGGGACAGGGTTTTT.

As DNA, the CDR3 is TGTGCCTGGAGTGTACAAGACCACTATGGCTACACCTTC. Translated: CAWSVQDHYGYTF. The rearrangement links TRBV30 to TRBJ1-2; unclear D gene. The V end was cut by 0 bases, the J end by 3 bases, with 8 bases between. The CDR3 extends over 13 amino acids. The V gene's germline CDR1 is GTSNPN and CDR2 SVGIG (reference sequence).

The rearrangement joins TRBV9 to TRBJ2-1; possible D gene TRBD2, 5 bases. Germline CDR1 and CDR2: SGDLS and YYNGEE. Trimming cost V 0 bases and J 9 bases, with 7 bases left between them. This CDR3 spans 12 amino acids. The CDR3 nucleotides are TGTGCCAGCAGCGTAGCAGAGGGTGAGCAGTTCTTC. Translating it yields CASSVAEGEQFF.

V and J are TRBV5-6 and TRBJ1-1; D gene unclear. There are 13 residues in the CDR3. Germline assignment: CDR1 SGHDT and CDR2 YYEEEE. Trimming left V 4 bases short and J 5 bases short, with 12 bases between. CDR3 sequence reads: CASSAGLGTEAFF. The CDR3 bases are TGTGCCAGCAGCGCCGGACTGGGGACTGAAGCTTTCTTT. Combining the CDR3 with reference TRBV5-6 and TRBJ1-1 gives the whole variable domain DAGVTQSPTHLIKTRGQQVTLRCSPKSGHDTVSWYQQALGQGPQFIFQYYEEEERQRGNFPDRFSGHQFPNYSSELNVNALLLGDSALYLCASSAGLGTEAFFGQGTRLTVV.

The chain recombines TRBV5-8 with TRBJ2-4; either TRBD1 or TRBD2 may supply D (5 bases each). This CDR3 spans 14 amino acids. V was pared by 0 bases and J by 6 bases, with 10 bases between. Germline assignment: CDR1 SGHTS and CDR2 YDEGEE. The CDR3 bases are TGTGCCAGCAGCTTGGCCGGGGCCTTAAACATTCAGTACTTC. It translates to CASSLAGALNIQYF.

The CDR3 protein is CASPDREATNEKLFF. In DNA form, the CDR3 reads TGTGCCAGCCCGGACAGGGAGGCAACTAATGAAAAACTGTTTTTT. The chain joins TRBV27 to TRBJ1-4; 8 bases fit TRBD1. Germline lookup yields CDR1 MNHEY and CDR2 SMNVEV (reference sequence). The CDR3 sequence is 15 residues long. J gave up 0 bases and V 8 bases, and 5 bases lay outside the gene matches.

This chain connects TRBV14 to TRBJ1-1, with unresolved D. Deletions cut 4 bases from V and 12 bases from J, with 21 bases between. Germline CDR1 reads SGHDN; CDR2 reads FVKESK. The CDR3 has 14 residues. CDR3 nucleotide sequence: TGTGCCAGCAGCCCCGGTTTAGGCCCCGAGTTGACTTTCTTT. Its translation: CASSPGLGPELTFF.

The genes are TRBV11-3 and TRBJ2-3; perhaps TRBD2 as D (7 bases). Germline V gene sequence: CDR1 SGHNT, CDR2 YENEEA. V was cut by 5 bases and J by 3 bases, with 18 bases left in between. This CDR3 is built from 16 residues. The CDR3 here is CASSPGRGALTDTQYF. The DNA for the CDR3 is TGTGCCAGCAGCCCAGGACGGGGGGCACTGACAGATACGCAGTATTTT. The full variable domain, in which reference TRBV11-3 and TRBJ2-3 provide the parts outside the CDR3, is EAGVVQSPRYKIIEKKQPVAFWCNPISGHNTLYWYLQNLGQGPELLIRYENEEAVDDSQLPKDRFSAERLKGVDSTLKIQPAELGDSAVYLCASSPGRGALTDTQYFGPGTRLTVL.

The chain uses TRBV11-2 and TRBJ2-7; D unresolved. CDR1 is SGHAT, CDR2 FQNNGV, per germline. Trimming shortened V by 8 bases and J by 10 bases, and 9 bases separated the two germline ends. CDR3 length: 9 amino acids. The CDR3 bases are TGTGCCAGCGGCTCTCGACAGTACTTC. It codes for CASGSRQYF.

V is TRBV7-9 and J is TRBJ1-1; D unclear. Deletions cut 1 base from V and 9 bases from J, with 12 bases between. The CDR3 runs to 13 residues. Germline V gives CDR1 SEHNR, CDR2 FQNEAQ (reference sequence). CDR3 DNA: TGTGCCAGCAGCTTAGTGTCGTCCCGGCAAGCTTTCTTT. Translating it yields CASSLVSSRQAFF.

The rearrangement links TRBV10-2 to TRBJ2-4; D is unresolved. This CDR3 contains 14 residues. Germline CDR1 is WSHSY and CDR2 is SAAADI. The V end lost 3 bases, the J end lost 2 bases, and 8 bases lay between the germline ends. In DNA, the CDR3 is TGCGCCAGCAGTGATCCGGGCTCCAAAAACATTCAGTACTTC. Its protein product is CASSDPGSKNIQYF.

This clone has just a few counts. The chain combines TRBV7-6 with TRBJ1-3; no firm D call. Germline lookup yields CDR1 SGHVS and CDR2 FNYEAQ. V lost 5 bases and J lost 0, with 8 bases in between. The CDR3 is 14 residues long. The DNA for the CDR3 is TGTGCCAGCAGCCCGGCGTTCTCTGGAAACACCATATATTTT. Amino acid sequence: CASSPAFSGNTIYF. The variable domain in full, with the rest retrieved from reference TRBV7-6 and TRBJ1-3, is GAGVSQSPRYKVTKRGQDVALRCDPISGHVSLYWYRQALGQGPEFLTYFNYEAQQDKSGLPNDRFSAERPEGSISTLTIQRTEQRDSAMYRCASSPAFSGNTIYFGEGSWLTVV.

CDR3 amino acids: CASSLETAGTDTQYF. CDR3 coding DNA: TGCGCCAGCAGCTTGGAAACTGCAGGGACAGATACGCAGTATTTT. The chain links TRBV5-1 to TRBJ2-3; D may be TRBD1 (5 bases). Trimming shortened V by 0 bases and J by 3 bases, and 11 bases separated the two germline ends. The CDR3 is made up of 15 amino acids. CDR1 and CDR2 (germline): SGHRS, YFSETQ.

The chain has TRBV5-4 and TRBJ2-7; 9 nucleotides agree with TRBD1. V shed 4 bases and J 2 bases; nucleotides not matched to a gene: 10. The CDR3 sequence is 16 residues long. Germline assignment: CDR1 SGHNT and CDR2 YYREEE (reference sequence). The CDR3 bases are TGTGCCAGCAGCGCGGCTAAACAGGGGGCGACCTACGAGCAGTACTTC. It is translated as CASSAAKQGATYEQYF.

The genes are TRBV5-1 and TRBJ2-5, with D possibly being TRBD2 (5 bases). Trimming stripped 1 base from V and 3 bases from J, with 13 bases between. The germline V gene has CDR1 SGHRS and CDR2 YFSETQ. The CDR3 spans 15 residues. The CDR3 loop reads CASSLSTSSEETQYF. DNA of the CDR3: TGCGCCAGCAGCTTGTCTACTAGTAGTGAAGAGACCCAGTACTTC.

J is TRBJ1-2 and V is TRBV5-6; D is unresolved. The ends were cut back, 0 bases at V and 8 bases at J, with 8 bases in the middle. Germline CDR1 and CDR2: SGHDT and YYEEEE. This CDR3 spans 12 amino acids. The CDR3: CASSLAGFGYTF. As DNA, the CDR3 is TGTGCCAGCAGCTTGGCCGGGTTCGGCTACACCTTC.

This CDR3 is CASSEQGRTEAFF. The CDR3 DNA is TGTGCCAGCAGTGAACAGGGAAGGACTGAAGCTTTCTTT. This chain uses TRBV25-1 with TRBJ1-1, with D maybe TRBD1 (5 bases). There are 13 residues in the CDR3. The V gene's germline CDR1 is MGHDK and CDR2 SYGVNS. V lost 2 bases, J lost 5 bases, and 9 bases lay in between.

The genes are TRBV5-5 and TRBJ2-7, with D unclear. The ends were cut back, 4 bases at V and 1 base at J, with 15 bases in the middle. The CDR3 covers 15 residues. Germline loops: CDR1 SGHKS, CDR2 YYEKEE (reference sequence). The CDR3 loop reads CASSEIWGTSYEQYF. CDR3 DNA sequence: TGTGCCAGCAGCGAAATATGGGGTACGTCCTACGAGCAGTACTTC. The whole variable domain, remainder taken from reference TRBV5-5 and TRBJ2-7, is DAGVTQSPTHLIKTRGQQVTLRCSPISGHKSVSWYQQVLGQGPQFIFQYYEKEERGRGNFPDRFSARQFPNYSSELNVNALLLGDSALYLCASSEIWGTSYEQYFGPGTRLTVT.

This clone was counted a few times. The CDR3 loop reads CASSLAGATGNTIYF. Here the CDR3 DNA reads TGTGCCAGCAGCTTAGCAGGGGCTACTGGAAACACCATATATTTT. The V and J genes are TRBV7-9 and TRBJ1-3, with a possible D match to TRBD1 (5 bases). From germline, CDR1 is SEHNR and CDR2 FQNEAQ (reference sequence). The CDR3 length is 15 residues. The germline V and J ends were trimmed by 0 bases and 2 bases, with 8 bases remaining between them.